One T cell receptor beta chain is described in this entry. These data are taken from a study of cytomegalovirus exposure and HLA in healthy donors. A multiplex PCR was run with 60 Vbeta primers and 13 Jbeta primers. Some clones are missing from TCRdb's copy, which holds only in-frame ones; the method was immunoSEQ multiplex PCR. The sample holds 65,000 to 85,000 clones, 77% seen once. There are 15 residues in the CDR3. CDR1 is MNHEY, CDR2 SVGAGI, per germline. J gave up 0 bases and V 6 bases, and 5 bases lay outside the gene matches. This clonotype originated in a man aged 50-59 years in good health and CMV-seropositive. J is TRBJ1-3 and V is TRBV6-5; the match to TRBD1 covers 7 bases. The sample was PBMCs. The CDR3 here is CASSRDSNSGNTIYF. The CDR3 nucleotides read TGTGCCAGCAGCAGGGACAGTAACTCTGGAAACACCATATATTTT.